The rows below give T cell receptor beta chains drawn from one sample of a study of shared clonotypes between healthy human individuals. Repertoires were generated with immunoSEQ multiplex PCR, while TCRdb's copy carries only in-frame clones and drops some. The data show about half a million clones, around 85% seen once. Sequencing was done on a sample of PBMCs. The receptors were sampled from a woman in her forties in good health. Some clones in this sample may be carry-over from other donors' samples. Both conserved end residues are part of each CDR3. The D gene is left open where the match is weak. Some rows have no size entry. The others give once, few or many, or a class for an expanded clone.

v_gene: TRBV27
j_gene: TRBJ1-1
d_gene: -
abundance: -
CDR3aa: CASSSGPRGTEAFF
CDR3nt: TGTGCCAGCAGCTCCGGGCCCCGGGGCACTGAAGCTTTCTTT

v_gene: TRBV11-3
j_gene: TRBJ2-1
d_gene: -
abundance: few
CDR3aa: CASSTRDQLDEQFF
CDR3nt: TGTGCCAGCAGCACACGGGACCAGCTGGATGAGCAGTTCTTC

v_gene: TRBV11-3
j_gene: TRBJ2-5
d_gene: -
abundance: -
CDR3aa: CASSSRWSETQYF
CDR3nt: TGTGCCAGCAGCTCCCGGTGGAGTGAGACCCAGTACTTC

v_gene: TRBV2
j_gene: TRBJ2-2
d_gene: -
abundance: -
CDR3aa: CASSETEANTGELFF
CDR3nt: TGTGCCAGCAGCGAGACGGAGGCGAACACCGGGGAGCTGTTTTTT

v_gene: TRBV18
j_gene: TRBJ2-7
d_gene: TRBD1
abundance: -
CDR3aa: CASSPGQGVNYEQYF
CDR3nt: TGTGCCAGCTCACCTGGACAGGGAGTGAACTACGAGCAGTACTTC

v_gene: TRBV2
j_gene: TRBJ1-4
d_gene: -
abundance: -
CDR3aa: CASSVRGRVTNEKLFF
CDR3nt: TGTGCCAGCAGTGTTCGGGGTAGAGTGACTAATGAAAAACTGTTTTTT

v_gene: TRBV2
j_gene: TRBJ1-1
d_gene: TRBD1
abundance: once
CDR3aa: CASSARTGLTEAFF
CDR3nt: TGTGCCAGCAGCGCCAGGACAGGGCTCACTGAAGCTTTCTTT

v_gene: TRBV25-1
j_gene: TRBJ2-7
d_gene: -
abundance: -
CDR3aa: CASSGDPAYEQYF
CDR3nt: TGTGCCAGCAGCGGGGACCCAGCCTACGAGCAGTACTTC

v_gene: TRBV4-3
j_gene: TRBJ2-7
d_gene: -
abundance: -
CDR3aa: CASSPGGGISYEQYF
CDR3nt: TGCGCCAGCAGCCCCGGAGGTGGCATCTCCTACGAGCAGTACTTC

v_gene: TRBV27
j_gene: TRBJ1-2
d_gene: -
abundance: -
CDR3aa: CASMTAGRYGYTF
CDR3nt: TGTGCCAGCATGACAGCGGGGCGGTATGGCTACACCTTC

v_gene: TRBV5-1
j_gene: TRBJ1-1
d_gene: -
abundance: -
CDR3aa: CASSPTTVNTEAFF
CDR3nt: TGCGCCAGCAGCCCGACGACAGTGAACACTGAAGCTTTCTTT

v_gene: TRBV30
j_gene: TRBJ2-1
d_gene: TRBD2
abundance: -
CDR3aa: CAWSVLGASGTEQFF
CDR3nt: TGTGCCTGGAGTGTACTCGGGGCTAGCGGGACCGAGCAGTTCTTC

v_gene: TRBV11-2
j_gene: TRBJ2-1
d_gene: -
abundance: -
CDR3aa: CASSLRRSSYNEQFF
CDR3nt: TGTGCCAGCAGCTTACGGCGAAGCTCCTACAATGAGCAGTTCTTC

v_gene: TRBV15
j_gene: TRBJ1-2
d_gene: TRBD1
abundance: -
CDR3aa: CATGSQYRGPSPNYGYTF
CDR3nt: TGTGCCACCGGGAGTCAGTACAGGGGGCCTTCTCCTAACTATGGCTACACCTTC

v_gene: TRBV7-9
j_gene: TRBJ2-1
d_gene: TRBD2
abundance: -
CDR3aa: CASSLSETAGVRSNEQFF
CDR3nt: TGTGCCAGCAGCTTAAGCGAAACAGCGGGAGTGCGGAGCAATGAGCAGTTCTTC

v_gene: TRBV28
j_gene: TRBJ2-7
d_gene: -
abundance: -
CDR3aa: CASSLGQTGPYEQYF
CDR3nt: TGTGCCAGCAGTTTGGGGCAGACAGGACCCTACGAGCAGTACTTC

v_gene: TRBV14
j_gene: TRBJ2-5
d_gene: TRBD2
abundance: few
CDR3aa: CASSQYGGRAEQETQYF
CDR3nt: TGTGCCAGCAGCCAATATGGAGGGAGGGCCGAACAAGAGACCCAGTACTTC

v_gene: TRBV19
j_gene: TRBJ2-5
d_gene: -
abundance: -
CDR3aa: CASSIGSHQETQYF
CDR3nt: TGTGCCAGTAGTATTGGAAGCCACCAAGAGACCCAGTACTTC

v_gene: TRBV30
j_gene: TRBJ1-6
d_gene: -
abundance: -
CDR3aa: CAWSVLGVGNSPLHF
CDR3nt: TGTGCCTGGAGTGTACTCGGTGTTGGTAATTCACCCCTCCACTTT

v_gene: TRBV19
j_gene: TRBJ2-7
d_gene: -
abundance: -
CDR3aa: CASSFAGGPHEQYF
CDR3nt: TGTGCCAGTAGTTTTGCTGGAGGGCCCCACGAGCAGTACTTC

v_gene: TRBV2
j_gene: TRBJ1-2
d_gene: TRBD1
abundance: few
CDR3aa: CASSADRVAGNYGYTF
CDR3nt: TGTGCCAGCAGTGCGGACAGGGTGGCAGGCAACTATGGCTACACCTTC

v_gene: TRBV28
j_gene: TRBJ2-7
d_gene: -
abundance: -
CDR3aa: CASSSPSRTYEQYF
CDR3nt: TGTGCCAGCAGTTCCCCCTCGCGGACCTACGAGCAGTACTTC

v_gene: TRBV5-1
j_gene: TRBJ2-1
d_gene: -
abundance: few
CDR3aa: CASSLNSYNEQFF
CDR3nt: TGCGCCAGCAGCTTGAACAGTTACAATGAGCAGTTCTTC

v_gene: TRBV11-2
j_gene: TRBJ1-2
d_gene: -
abundance: once
CDR3aa: CASSLEIDYGYTF
CDR3nt: TGTGCCAGCAGCTTAGAGATTGACTATGGCTACACCTTC